Presented here are 17 T cell receptor beta chains from one specimen sequenced in a study of shared clonotypes between healthy human individuals. CD45RO-negative, CCR7-selected cells formed the naive CD8 fraction, which excluded terminally differentiated effector memory CD45RA+ cells. This table comes from immunoSEQ multiplex PCR, and its TCRdb copy is limited to in-frame clones, with some not included. The sample consists of about 2.1 million clones, 93% of them appearing once. Sequenced input: naive CD8+ T cells from PBMCs. These TCRs come from a man aged 18 to 29 in good health. Some clones in this sample may be carry-over from other donors' samples.

The J gene is TRBJ2-1, the V gene TRBV30, with 12 bases aligning to TRBD2. The germline V gene encodes CDR1 GTSNPN and CDR2 SVGIG (reference sequence). This CDR3 comprises 15 residues. With 5 bases clipped from V and 2 bases from J, the junction kept 4 bases outside the gene matches. CDR3 sequence: CAWARTSGTYNEQFF. For the CDR3, the DNA is TGTGCCTGGGCAAGGACTAGCGGGACCTACAATGAGCAGTTCTTC.

This clone has just one count. The CDR3 sequence: CASGGTGVIIGDTQYF. The CDR3, as DNA: TGTGCCAGCGGGGGGACAGGGGTCATCATAGGAGATACGCAGTATTTT. The chain carries TRBV25-1 and TRBJ2-3, with 10 positions matching TRBD1. V dropped 8 bases and J dropped 5; count of bases not matched to a gene: 13. Looked up from germline, CDR1 is MGHDK and CDR2 is SYGVNS. The CDR3 spans 16 residues.

The chain is built from TRBV9 and TRBJ1-1, with D possibly matching TRBD1 (6 bases). The CDR3 spans 13 residues. Germline values: CDR1 SGDLS, CDR2 YYNGEE. V gave up 2 bases and J gave up 7 bases, with 12 bases separating them. This CDR3 reads CASSVGAGVEAFF. CDR3 DNA sequence: TGTGCCAGCAGCGTGGGGGCTGGAGTTGAAGCTTTCTTT.

The V gene is TRBV7-9, the J gene TRBJ1-4, with D maybe TRBD1 (5 bases). This CDR3 has 16 amino acids. CDR1 and CDR2 from the germline V gene are SEHNR and FQNEAQ (reference sequence). V was shortened by 1 base and J by 6 bases, with 15 bases between the two germline ends. Written as DNA, the CDR3 is TGTGCCAGCAGCTTAGGGACGAAAAAGGGACATGAAAAACTGTTTTTT. It is translated as CASSLGTKKGHEKLFF.

This sequence joins TRBV30 and TRBJ1-1, with D tentatively TRBD1 (5 bases). Deletions cut 2 bases from V and 4 bases from J, with 14 bases between. The germline gives CDR1 GTSNPN, CDR2 SVGIG (reference sequence). CDR3 length: 14 amino acids. CDR3 region: CAWSWGGVGTEAFF. CDR3 in DNA: TGTGCCTGGAGTTGGGGCGGGGTGGGCACTGAAGCTTTCTTT.

This clone was seen only once. The rearrangement joins TRBV7-6 to TRBJ2-7; either TRBD1 or TRBD2 may fit D (5 bases each). In germline, CDR1 is SGHVS, CDR2 FNYEAQ. This CDR3 comprises 12 residues. V was pared by 4 bases and J by 5 bases, with 9 bases between. The CDR3 loop reads CASSWGSNEQYF. The CDR3 DNA reads TGTGCCAGCAGCTGGGGGAGCAACGAGCAGTACTTC.

The DNA of the CDR3 is TGTGCCAGCAGCGGAGTAGGGGGCGATGAAGCTTTCTTT. As protein: CASSGVGGDEAFF. J is TRBJ1-1 and V is TRBV13; 7 bases match TRBD1. The CDR3 is 13 amino acids. Germline V gene data show CDR1 as PRHDT and CDR2 as FYEKMQ (reference sequence). Losses at the gene ends were 5 bases for V and 7 bases for J; bases not matched to a gene: 7.

The chain recombines TRBV7-9 with TRBJ2-5; D assignment may be TRBD1 or TRBD2 (5 bases each). The V and J ends lost 5 bases and 4 bases respectively, with 20 bases between them. The germline CDR1 and CDR2 sequences are SEHNR and FQNEAQ (reference sequence). This CDR3 is built from 16 residues. The CDR3 DNA reads as TGTGCCAGCAGCCCTCGGACCCCCAGGGAGAGAGAGACCCAGTACTTC. It codes for CASSPRTPRERETQYF.

The CDR3 sequence: CASSTRDSKNIQYF. The DNA of the CDR3 is TGTGCCAGCAGTACCCGGGACAGCAAAAACATTCAGTACTTC. The chain links TRBV28 to TRBJ2-4; TRBD1 matches at 7 bases. Trimming at V came to 5 bases and at J to 3 bases, leaving 4 bases not matched to a gene. CDR1 MDHEN and CDR2 SYDVKM come from the germline V gene. This CDR3 is built from 14 residues.

Points on this clone: The sample carries other DNA sequences with the same CDR3. This chain links TRBV7-9 with TRBJ1-1; D ambiguous. The CDR3 sequence is 13 residues long. Trimming shortened V by 1 base and J by 6 bases, and 9 bases separated the two germline ends. The germline gives CDR1 SEHNR, CDR2 FQNEAQ (reference sequence). CDR3 sequence (DNA): TGTGCCAGCAGCTTAGGTACGGCCCCTGAAGCTTTCTTT. It translates to CASSLGTAPEAFF.

The rearrangement uses TRBV7-8 and TRBJ2-5; 7 bases line up with TRBD2. J was trimmed by 1 base and V by 7 bases; bases with no gene match: 15. The V gene's germline CDR1 is SGHVS and CDR2 FQNEAQ. The CDR3 contains 17 residues. The DNA of the CDR3 is TGTGCCAGCACCACCCTGGGGTGGGCGGGAGTCCAAGAGACCCAGTACTTC. Protein sequence: CASTTLGWAGVQETQYF.

CDR3 DNA sequence: TGTGCCAGCTCACATCAGGGACAGGGCGGCGAGCAGTACTTC. Amino acids: CASSHQGQGGEQYF. This rearrangement joins TRBV18 to TRBJ2-7, with 9 bases fitting TRBD1. The CDR3 consists of 14 residues. After removal of 4 bases from V and 6 bases from J, the junction contained 7 bases not matched to a gene. Germline V CDR1 and CDR2: KGHSH, LQKENI. The whole variable domain, filled in from reference TRBV18 and TRBJ2-7, reads NAGVMQNPRHLVRRRGQEARLRCSPMKGHSHVYWYRQLPEEGLKFMVYLQKENIIDESGMPKERFSAEFPKEGPSILRIQQVVRGDSAAYFCASSHQGQGGEQYFGPGTRLTVT.

This chain connects TRBV9 to TRBJ2-4; D possibly uses TRBD1 or TRBD2 (6 bases each). The CDR3 is 15 residues long. The germline CDR1 and CDR2 sequences are SGDLS and YYNGEE. The V end was cut by 3 bases, the J end by 8 bases, with 18 bases between. The CDR3: CASSGGGRGMDIQYF. CDR3 DNA sequence: TGTGCCAGCAGCGGGGGAGGCAGGGGAATGGACATTCAGTACTTC.

On this clone: Additional DNA sequences in this sample encode the identical CDR3. This rearrangement joins TRBV11-2 to TRBJ2-7; D call uncertain. Germline CDR1 is SGHAT and CDR2 is FQNNGV. CDR3 size: 14 residues. The V end was cut by 3 bases, the J end by 0 bases, with 9 bases between. CDR3 DNA sequence: TGTGCCAGCAGCTTTTTCGTGAGCTCCTACGAGCAGTACTTC. It translates to CASSFFVSSYEQYF. The full variable domain, with the rest looked up from reference TRBV11-2 and TRBJ2-7, is EAGVAQSPRYKIIEKRQSVAFWCNPISGHATLYWYQQILGQGPKLLIQFQNNGVVDDSQLPKDRFSAERLKGVDSTLKIQPAKLEDSAVYLCASSFFVSSYEQYFGPGTRLTVT.

The chain links TRBV19 to TRBJ2-4; D is ambiguous. Trimming took 1 base from V and 8 from J, leaving 18 bases between them. The CDR3 contains 16 residues. Germline V gene data show CDR1 as LNHDA and CDR2 as SQIVND (reference sequence). CDR3 nucleotide sequence: TGTGCCAGTAGTATAGCTCTGACACTTCGAGAGGACATTCAGTACTTC. Translated, it gives CASSIALTLREDIQYF.

Turning to this clone: The junction and the germline gene differ at one end; a read error may be behind it. The chain is built from TRBV25-1 and TRBJ2-1; D tentatively fits TRBD1 or TRBD2 (5 bases each). Germline V gene lookup returns CDR1 MGHDK and CDR2 SYGVNS. This CDR3 has 11 amino acids. CDR3 protein: CATSMGEGQFF. The CDR3 DNA follows: TGTGCCACCAGTATGGGGGAAGGGCAGTTCTTC.

The chain carries TRBV1 and TRBJ2-5; the table's D gene call, TRBD1, was not cross checked with the DNA. TRBV1 is a pseudogene locus. The CDR3 is made up of 14 amino acids. This chain's CDR3 is CTSSQDSGEETQYF. In DNA, the CDR3 is TGCACCAGCAGCCAAGATTCAGGGGAGGAGACCCAGTACTTC.